The 31 T cell receptor beta chains presented below share a single source sample, sequenced in a study of T cell responses to AZD1222 COVID-19 vaccine. Generated by immunoSEQ multiplex PCR, the TCRdb table keeps only in-frame clones and is missing some. The sample carries about 160,000 clones, 90% to 95% recorded once. This specimen was peripheral blood, taken on day 0 of MenACWY control vaccination. These receptors were taken from an adult in good health.

The chain recombines TRBV28 with TRBJ1-1; the D gene is possibly TRBD1 (5 bases). CDR3 length: 15 residues. In germline, CDR1 is MDHEN, CDR2 SYDVKM. V was shortened by 5 bases and J by 3 bases, with 16 bases between the two germline ends. In DNA form, the CDR3 reads TGTGCCAGCAGTACTTACCCGCAGGGAGACACTGAAGCTTTCTTT. Protein product: CASSTYPQGDTEAFF.

This chain connects TRBV9 to TRBJ1-6; the D gene is possibly TRBD1 (5 bases). V lost 0 bases to trimming and J lost 7 bases, with 8 bases between them. Germline V gene sequence: CDR1 SGDLS, CDR2 YYNGEE. There are 14 residues in the CDR3. The CDR3 protein is CASSVGNRNSPLHF. The CDR3, as DNA: TGTGCCAGCAGCGTAGGTAACAGGAATTCACCCCTCCACTTT. Filled out from reference TRBV9 and TRBJ1-6, the complete variable domain reads DSGVTQTPKHLITATGQRVTLRCSPRSGDLSVYWYQQSLDQGLQFLIQYYNGEERAKGNILERFSAQQFPDLHSELNLSSLELGDSALYFCASSVGNRNSPLHFGNGTRLTVT.

The J gene is TRBJ1-5, the V gene TRBV2, with D unclear. This CDR3 has 13 residues. Germline V gene sequence: CDR1 SNHLY, CDR2 FYNNEI. The V end lost 5 bases, the J end lost 4 bases, and 9 bases lay between the germline ends. The CDR3 here is CASSHDGNQPQHF. For the CDR3, the DNA is TGTGCCAGCAGTCATGACGGAAATCAGCCCCAGCATTTT.

Note on this clone: The junction differs from germline at one of its ends, possibly a read error. CDR3 sequence: CASSFQQTDTGELFF. The DNA of the CDR3 is TGTGCTAGCAGCTTTCAACAGACTGACACCGGGGAGCTGTTTTTT. The chain is built from TRBV7-7 and TRBJ2-2; no clear D. The germline V gene encodes CDR1 SSHAT and CDR2 FNYEAQ (reference sequence). There are 15 residues in the CDR3.

Comment on this clone: This specimen includes other DNA sequences encoding the same CDR3. The CDR3 sequence: CASSVGGSGSSYEQYF. The CDR3 bases are TGTGCCAGCAGCGTAGGTGGTAGCGGGTCCTCCTACGAGCAGTACTTC. The chain employs TRBV9 and TRBJ2-7; 7 bases line up with TRBD2. Germline values: CDR1 SGDLS, CDR2 YYNGEE. This CDR3 has 16 amino acids. V shed 0 bases, J shed 0 bases, and the junction held 6 bases outside the gene matches.

This clone was counted between two and nine times. The chain has TRBV28 and TRBJ1-1; D unclear. The V end lost 2 bases, the J end lost 7 bases, and 14 bases lay between the germline ends. The CDR3 has 14 residues. CDR1 MDHEN and CDR2 SYDVKM come from the germline V gene. The CDR3 DNA reads TGTGCCAGCAGTTTACCCTCTTCCTTGGGTGAAGCTTTCTTT. This gives the protein CASSLPSSLGEAFF.

The rearrangement uses TRBV30 and TRBJ2-7; TRBD2 might be the D (6 bases). Germline CDR1 and CDR2: GTSNPN and SVGIG (reference sequence). The CDR3 is 12 amino acids. V was clipped by 2 bases and J by 3 bases, with 8 bases between them. Here the CDR3 reads CAWSLGGYEQYF. In DNA form, the CDR3 reads TGTGCCTGGAGTCTCGGGGGCTACGAGCAGTACTTC.

The chain carries TRBV15 and TRBJ2-3, with D perhaps matching TRBD1 (6 bases). This CDR3 is built from 18 residues. Germline loops: CDR1 LNHNV, CDR2 YYDKDF (reference sequence). Trimming removed 0 bases at V and 3 bases at J, with 19 bases between. The CDR3 here is CATSRDISWTAKTDTQYF. As DNA, the CDR3 is TGTGCCACCAGCAGAGATATATCGTGGACAGCAAAGACAGATACGCAGTATTTT.

The rearrangement links TRBV7-3 to TRBJ2-2; D is uncertain. CDR1 is SGHTA and CDR2 is FQGTGA in the germline V gene. This CDR3 is built from 15 residues. V shed 5 bases and J shed 0 bases, with 10 bases lying between them. DNA of the CDR3: TGTGCCAGCAGCCGGACCAGCGCGAACACCGGGGAGCTGTTTTTT. This sequence encodes CASSRTSANTGELFF.

This chain connects TRBV2 to TRBJ2-1; the D is unclear. Germline V gene sequence: CDR1 SNHLY, CDR2 FYNNEI. Trimming took off 7 bases at V and 6 bases at J, with 16 bases between the two ends. The CDR3 sequence is 14 residues long. The CDR3 spells CASTSEDYSNEQFF. In DNA, the CDR3 is TGTGCCAGCACCTCCGAGGATTATTCCAATGAGCAGTTCTTC.

The V call is TRBV7-2, the J call TRBJ2-7; possible D gene TRBD1, 5 bases. This CDR3 spans 15 amino acids. In germline, CDR1 is SGHTA, CDR2 FQGNSA. Trimming removed 1 base from V and 0 bases from J, with 10 bases in between. The CDR3 here is CASSLGGPSSYEQYF. The DNA of the CDR3 is TGTGCCAGCAGCTTAGGGGGCCCGAGCTCCTACGAGCAGTACTTC.

The V call is TRBV19, the J call TRBJ2-3; 9 nucleotides line up with TRBD2. Germline lookup yields CDR1 LNHDA and CDR2 SQIVND (reference sequence). The CDR3 spans 16 residues. After removal of 4 bases from V and 4 bases from J, the junction contained 9 bases not matched to a gene. The CDR3: CASSSPAGGTPDTQYF. CDR3 nucleotides: TGTGCCAGTAGTAGTCCAGCGGGAGGCACTCCAGATACGCAGTATTTT.

The chain links TRBV7-9 to TRBJ2-2; TRBD2 is a possible D gene (6 bases). The length of the CDR3 is 14 residues. Germline assignment: CDR1 SEHNR and CDR2 FQNEAQ (reference sequence). Deletions cut 6 bases from V and 1 base from J, with 9 bases between. The CDR3 sequence: CASRSSENTGELFF. CDR3 coding DNA: TGTGCCAGCAGATCTAGCGAGAACACCGGGGAGCTGTTTTTT.

The chain combines TRBV2 with TRBJ2-2, with D tentatively TRBD2 (5 bases). Trimming removed 4 bases at V and 6 bases at J, with 24 bases between. The CDR3 spans 18 residues. CDR1 is SNHLY and CDR2 is FYNNEI in the germline V gene. This chain's CDR3 is CASSVTVWAPEESGELFF. The CDR3 coding sequence is TGTGCCAGCAGTGTCACAGTTTGGGCCCCGGAGGAGTCCGGGGAGCTGTTTTTT.

This clone was seen a single time. The V gene is TRBV4-1, the J gene TRBJ2-5; weak D call: TRBD2 (5 bases). CDR1 and CDR2 (germline): MGHRA, YSYEKL. This CDR3 has 16 residues. The V end was cut by 0 bases, the J end by 2 bases, with 13 bases between. Written as DNA, the CDR3 is TGCGCCAGCAGCCAAGATGGGAGAGCCAGGCAAGAGACCCAGTACTTC. Translating it yields CASSQDGRARQETQYF.

V is TRBV29-1 and J is TRBJ2-5, with TRBD2 matching 11 bases. The CDR3 runs 14 residues. Per the germline V gene, CDR1 is SQVTM and CDR2 is ANQGSEA. The ends lost 8 bases at V and 1 base at J; junction bases unmatched: 6. The chain's CDR3 is CSFSGTSGQETQYF. CDR3 bases: TGCAGCTTCTCGGGGACTAGCGGCCAAGAGACCCAGTACTTC. Complete variable domain (other parts from reference TRBV29-1 and TRBJ2-5): SAVISQKPSRDICQRGTSLTIQCQVDSQVTMMFWYRQQPGQSLTLIATANQGSEATYESGFVIDKFPISRPNLTFSTLTVSNMSPEDSSIYLCSFSGTSGQETQYFGPGTRLLVL.

This clone was counted a single time. The V and J genes are TRBV4-2 and TRBJ2-5; D might be TRBD2 (5 bases). In germline, CDR1 is LGHNA, CDR2 YNFKEQ. V was shortened by 0 bases and J by 4 bases, with 12 bases between the two germline ends. This CDR3 is built from 15 residues. CDR3: CASSQDYEGVETQYF. The CDR3 DNA sequence: TGTGCCAGCAGCCAAGATTACGAGGGAGTAGAGACCCAGTACTTC.

This sequence joins TRBV9 and TRBJ1-1; no definite D call. Looked up from germline, CDR1 is SGDLS and CDR2 is YYNGEE. V was pared by 2 bases and J by 2 bases, with 7 bases between. CDR3 length: 13 residues. CDR3 in amino acids: CASSVFTNTEAFF. The CDR3 DNA reads TGTGCCAGCAGCGTTTTCACAAACACTGAAGCTTTCTTT.

V is TRBV2 and J is TRBJ2-5; D is possibly TRBD2 (6 bases). Trimming cost V 4 bases and J 4 bases, with 10 bases left between them. The CDR3 runs to 13 residues. CDR1 and CDR2 (germline): SNHLY, FYNNEI. CDR3 bases: TGTGCCAGCAGTGGACTAGAGGGAGAGACCCAGTACTTC. It specifies CASSGLEGETQYF.

The chain joins TRBV5-1 to TRBJ2-7, with 13 nucleotides matching TRBD2. Trimming at V came to 4 bases and at J to 2 bases, leaving 6 bases not matched to a gene. CDR1 is SGHRS and CDR2 is YFSETQ in the germline V gene. The CDR3 totals 16 residues. The chain's CDR3 is CASSGTTSGRAYEQYF. CDR3 sequence (DNA): TGCGCCAGCAGCGGAACCACTAGCGGGAGGGCCTACGAGCAGTACTTC.

The J gene is TRBJ1-2, the V gene TRBV2; 9 nucleotides align to TRBD1. Germline CDR1 reads SNHLY; CDR2 reads FYNNEI. Trimming cost V 6 bases and J 7 bases; bases outside gene matches: 6. The CDR3 has 13 amino acids. The CDR3 loop reads CASSYGTGSGYTF. Here the CDR3 DNA reads TGTGCCAGCAGCTACGGGACAGGGAGTGGCTACACCTTC. The entire variable domain, with the rest obtained from reference TRBV2 and TRBJ1-2, is as follows: EPEVTQTPSHQVTQMGQEVILRCVPISNHLYFYWYRQILGQKVEFLVSFYNNEISEKSEIFDDQFSVERPDGSNFTLKIRSTKLEDSAMYFCASSYGTGSGYTFGSGTRLTVV.

This clone was seen only once. The genes are TRBV7-3 and TRBJ2-1; possible D gene TRBD2, 5 bases. The CDR3 runs to 15 residues. The V and J ends lost 5 bases and 4 bases respectively, with 15 bases between them. Germline CDR1 reads SGHTA; CDR2 reads FQGTGA. The chain's CDR3 is CASSQDPGSYNEQFF. The CDR3 DNA is TGTGCCAGCAGCCAAGACCCGGGATCTTACAATGAGCAGTTCTTC. Together with reference TRBV7-3 and TRBJ2-1, the CDR3 gives the full variable domain: GAGVSQTPSNKVTEKGKYVELRCDPISGHTALYWYRQSLGQGPEFLIYFQGTGAADDSGLPNDRFFAVRPEGSVSTLKIQRTERGDSAVYLCASSQDPGSYNEQFFGPGTRLTVL.

The chain links TRBV18 to TRBJ1-5; D not certain. V dropped 6 bases and J dropped 2 bases, with 14 bases sitting between them. This CDR3 is 15 amino acids long. CDR1 and CDR2 from the germline V gene are KGHSH and LQKENI. CDR3 sequence: CASSNGDYGNQPQHF. The CDR3 DNA reads TGTGCCAGCTCGAACGGGGATTACGGCAATCAGCCCCAGCATTTT.

The chain carries TRBV19 and TRBJ2-1; D gene ambiguous. The ends were cut back, 3 bases at V and 8 bases at J, with 11 bases in the middle. CDR1 is LNHDA and CDR2 is SQIVND in the germline V gene (reference sequence). This CDR3 spans 13 amino acids. In DNA form, the CDR3 reads TGTGCCAGTAGTATTTTAAGGCGCGATGAGCAGTTCTTC. It is translated as CASSILRRDEQFF.

The chain is built from TRBV24-1 and TRBJ1-2; TRBD1 is a possible D gene (5 bases). The CDR3 covers 14 residues. V gave up 4 bases and J gave up 5 bases, with 13 bases separating them. The germline V gene has CDR1 KGHDR and CDR2 SFDVKD. This chain's CDR3 is CATSDPGRGYGYTF. In DNA form, the CDR3 reads TGTGCCACCAGTGACCCAGGGAGAGGGTATGGCTACACCTTC.

The chain links TRBV6-4 to TRBJ1-1; a weak D match, TRBD1 (5 bases). The V end was cut by 6 bases, the J end by 7 bases, with 15 bases between. Germline V lookup: CDR1 MRHNA, CDR2 SNTAGT. This CDR3 contains 13 residues. The CDR3: CASSVTLQGEAFF. In DNA, the CDR3 is TGTGCCAGCAGCGTGACTCTTCAGGGTGAAGCTTTCTTT.

The gene calls are TRBV5-1 and TRBJ2-7, with 9 bases aligning to TRBD1. V lost 4 bases, J lost 1 base, and 6 bases stayed unmatched. There are 15 residues in the CDR3. The germline CDR1 and CDR2 sequences are SGHRS and YFSETQ. This CDR3 reads CASSGGQGQSYEQYF. CDR3 bases: TGCGCCAGCAGCGGTGGACAGGGGCAGTCCTACGAGCAGTACTTC. The complete variable domain, with remaining parts taken from reference TRBV5-1 and TRBJ2-7, reads KAGVTQTPRYLIKTRGQQVTLSCSPISGHRSVSWYQQTPGQGLQFLFEYFSETQRNKGNFPGRFSGRQFSNSRSEMNVSTLELGDSALYLCASSGGQGQSYEQYFGPGTRLTVT.

The chain has TRBV19 and TRBJ2-3; 8 bases are shared with TRBD2. CDR1 LNHDA and CDR2 SQIVND come from the germline V gene (reference sequence). The CDR3 covers 16 residues. V lost 5 bases to trimming and J lost 4 bases; unmatched junction nucleotides: 11. CDR3: CASSPQRERGADTQYF. The CDR3 DNA reads as TGTGCCAGTAGTCCCCAGCGGGAGAGGGGGGCAGATACGCAGTATTTT.

This sequence joins TRBV25-1 and TRBJ2-5; 7 bases align to TRBD2. Looked up from germline, CDR1 is MGHDK and CDR2 is SYGVNS. This CDR3 is built from 16 residues. V lost 1 base to trimming and J lost 0 bases; unmatched junction nucleotides: 5. Here the CDR3 reads CASSEFKGRDQETQYF. In DNA, the CDR3 is TGTGCCAGCAGTGAATTTAAGGGGAGGGACCAAGAGACCCAGTACTTC.

The CDR3 bases are TGTGCCAGCAGCAAAGCGCCGGGACAGGGTCCCACCGGGGAGCTGTTTTTT. Translated, it gives CASSKAPGQGPTGELFF. J is TRBJ2-2 and V is TRBV21-1; the D call of TRBD1 is as the table states it, not checked on the DNA. TRBV21-1 is shown as a pseudogene. The CDR3 has 17 residues.

V usage is TRBV18 and J usage is TRBJ2-7; D not certain. CDR3 length equals 11 residues. In germline, CDR1 is KGHSH, CDR2 LQKENI. The V end lost 6 bases, the J end lost 11 bases, and 14 bases lay between the germline ends. In nucleotides, the CDR3 is TGTGCCAGCTCCCCGGGCCAAGGGAAGTACTTC. It encodes CASSPGQGKYF.